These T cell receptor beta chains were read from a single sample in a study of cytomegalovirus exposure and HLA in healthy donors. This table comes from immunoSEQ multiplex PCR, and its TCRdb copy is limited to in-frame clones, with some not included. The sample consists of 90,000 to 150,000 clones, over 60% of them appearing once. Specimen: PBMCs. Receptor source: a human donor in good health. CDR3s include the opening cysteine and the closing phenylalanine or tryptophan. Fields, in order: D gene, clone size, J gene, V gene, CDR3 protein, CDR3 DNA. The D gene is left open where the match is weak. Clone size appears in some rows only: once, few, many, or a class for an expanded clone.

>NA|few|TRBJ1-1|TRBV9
CASSVDGGALTEAFF
TGTGCCAGCAGCGTAGATGGGGGGGCGCTGACTGAAGCTTTCTTT
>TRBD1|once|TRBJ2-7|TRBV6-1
CASSERGTGGEQYF
TGTGCCAGCAGTGAAAGGGGAACAGGGGGAGAGCAGTACTTC
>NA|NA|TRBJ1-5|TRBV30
CAWSPRVTNQPQHF
TGTGCCTGGAGCCCCCGGGTTACCAATCAGCCCCAGCATTTT
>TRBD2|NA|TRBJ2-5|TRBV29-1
CSVDRHGLAGAETQYF
TGCAGCGTTGACCGACACGGACTAGCGGGAGCGGAGACCCAGTACTTC
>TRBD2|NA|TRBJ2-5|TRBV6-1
CASRSLAGVQEAQYF
TGTGCCAGCAGGTCTTTAGCGGGAGTACAAGAGGCCCAGTACTTC
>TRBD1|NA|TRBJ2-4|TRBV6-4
CASSEAQGAHIQYF
TGTGCCAGCAGTGAAGCGCAGGGGGCACACATTCAGTACTTC
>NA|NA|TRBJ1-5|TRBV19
CASSRGQANQPQHF
TGTGCCAGTAGTAGGGGCCAGGCCAATCAGCCCCAGCATTTT
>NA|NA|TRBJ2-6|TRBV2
CASRRSSGANVLTF
TGTGCCAGCCGCCGGTCCTCTGGGGCCAACGTCCTGACTTTC
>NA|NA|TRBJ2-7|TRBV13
CASSPTQGGISYEQYF
TGTGCCAGCAGCCCAACTCAGGGGGGCATATCCTACGAGCAGTACTTC
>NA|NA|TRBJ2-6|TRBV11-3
CASSGWSGTETPGANVLTF
TGTGCCAGCAGCGGGTGGTCCGGGACTGAAACCCCTGGGGCCAACGTCCTGACTTTC
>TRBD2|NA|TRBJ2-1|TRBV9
CASSLGLGENEQFF
TGTGCCAGCAGCTTGGGACTAGGGGAGAATGAGCAGTTCTTC
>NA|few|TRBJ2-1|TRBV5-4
CASSLDYLRGNEQFF
TGTGCCAGCAGCTTGGACTATCTTAGGGGGAATGAGCAGTTCTTC
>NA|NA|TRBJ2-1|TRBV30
CAWSVRQGRAVIF
TGTGCCTGGAGTGTACGGCAGGGGAGAGCCGTGATCTTC
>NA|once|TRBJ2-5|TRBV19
CASSNPLAGYQETQYF
TGTGCCAGTAGTAACCCTCTGGCGGGGTACCAAGAGACCCAGTACTTC
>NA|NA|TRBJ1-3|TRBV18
CASSPDSISGNTIYF
TGTGCCAGCTCACCGGACAGTATCTCTGGAAACACCATATATTTT
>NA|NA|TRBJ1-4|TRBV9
CASSRGGVSRVNEKLFF
TGTGCCAGCAGTCGCGGGGGGGTCAGCAGGGTTAATGAAAAACTGTTTTTT
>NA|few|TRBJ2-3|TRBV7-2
CASSWSGNTQYF
TGTGCCAGCAGCTGGAGCGGAAATACGCAGTATTTT
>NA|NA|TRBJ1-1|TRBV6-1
CASSGHGTEAFF
TGTGCCAGCAGTGGTCACGGCACTGAAGCTTTCTTT
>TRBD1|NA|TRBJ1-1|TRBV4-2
CASSPGQTMNTEAFF
TGTGCCAGCTCCCCGGGACAGACCATGAACACTGAAGCTTTCTTT
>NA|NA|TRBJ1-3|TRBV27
CASSLYPGAGNTIYF
TGTGCCAGCAGCCTATACCCCGGGGCTGGAAACACCATATATTTT
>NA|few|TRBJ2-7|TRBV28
CASSSTGSDYEQYF
TGTGCCAGCAGTTCCACAGGGAGCGACTACGAGCAGTACTTC
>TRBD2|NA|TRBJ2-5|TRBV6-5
CASSYGRAQETQYF
TGTGCCAGCAGTTACGGGAGGGCCCAAGAGACCCAGTACTTC
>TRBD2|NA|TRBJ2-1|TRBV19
CASSQITSGSPGLFF
TGTGCCAGTAGTCAGATTACTAGCGGGAGTCCGGGGCTGTTCTTC
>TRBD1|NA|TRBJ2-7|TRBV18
CASSTGGGGSYEQYF
TGTGCCAGCTCCACAGGGGGCGGTGGATCCTACGAGCAGTACTTC
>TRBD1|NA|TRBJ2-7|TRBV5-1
CASSITGTGKNEQYF
TGCGCCAGCAGCATCACCGGGACAGGGAAGAACGAGCAGTACTTC
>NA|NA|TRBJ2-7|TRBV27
CASSPGDSVGGPYF
TGTGCCAGCAGTCCAGGGGACAGCGTGGGGGGTCCGTACTTC
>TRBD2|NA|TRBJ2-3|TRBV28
CASSSTSGHTDTQYF
TGTGCCAGCAGCTCGACTAGCGGACACACAGATACGCAGTATTTT
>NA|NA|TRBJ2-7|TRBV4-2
CASSQTGDVSSYEQYF
TGTGCCAGCAGCCAGACGGGGGACGTAAGCTCCTACGAGCAGTACTTC
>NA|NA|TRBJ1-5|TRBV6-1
CASGPGRYQPQHF
TGTGCCAGCGGCCCAGGGAGGTATCAGCCCCAGCATTTT
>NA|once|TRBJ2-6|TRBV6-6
CATGLNSGANVLTF
TGTGCCACAGGGCTTAACTCTGGGGCCAACGTCCTGACTTTC
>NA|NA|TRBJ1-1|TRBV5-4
CASSLGTLMNTEAFF
TGTGCCAGCAGCTTGGGGACTCTCATGAACACTGAAGCTTTCTTT
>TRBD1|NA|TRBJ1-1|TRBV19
CASSIKGALLGTEAFF
TGTGCCAGTAGTATAAAGGGGGCGCTGCTGGGGACTGAAGCTTTCTTT
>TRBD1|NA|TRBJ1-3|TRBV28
CASSLRDRVGNTIYF
TGTGCCAGCAGTTTAAGGGACAGGGTAGGAAACACCATATATTTT
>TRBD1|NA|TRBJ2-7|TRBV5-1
CASSPGQGSYEQYF
TGCGCCAGCAGCCCTGGACAGGGATCGTACGAGCAGTACTTC
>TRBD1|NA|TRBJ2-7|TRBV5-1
CASSLSVVEQGAYEQYF
TGCGCCAGCAGCTTGTCGGTAGTGGAGCAGGGGGCATACGAGCAGTACTTC
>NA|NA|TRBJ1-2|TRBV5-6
CASSLVGSGNYGYTF
TGTGCCAGCAGCTTGGTGGGGTCGGGGAACTATGGCTACACCTTC
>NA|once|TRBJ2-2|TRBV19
CASILDTNTGELFF
TGTGCCAGTATCTTGGACACGAACACCGGGGAGCTGTTTTTT
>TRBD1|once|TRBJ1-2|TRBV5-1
CASTNRDRNYGYTF
TGCGCCAGCACTAACCGGGACAGGAACTATGGCTACACCTTC
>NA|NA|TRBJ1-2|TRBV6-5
CASSMTGTIYGYTF
TGTGCCAGCAGCATGACTGGGACTATCTATGGCTACACCTTC
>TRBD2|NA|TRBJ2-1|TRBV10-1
CASSGLGLAGDEQFF
TGCGCCAGCAGTGGCCTGGGACTAGCGGGAGATGAGCAGTTCTTC
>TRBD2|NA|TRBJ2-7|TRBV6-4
CASASESGRISYEQYF
TGTGCCAGCGCGTCTGAGAGCGGGAGGATATCCTACGAGCAGTACTTC
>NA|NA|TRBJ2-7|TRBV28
CASSLISYEQYF
TGTGCCAGCAGTTTAATATCCTACGAGCAGTACTTC
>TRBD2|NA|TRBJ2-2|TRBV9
CASSVGGLGTATKAGELFF
TGTGCCAGCAGCGTAGGGGGACTAGGAACAGCGACCAAGGCCGGGGAGCTGTTTTTT